Following are 26 T cell receptor beta chains from one sample sequenced in a study of cytomegalovirus exposure and HLA in healthy donors. The primer mix had 60 Vbeta and 13 Jbeta primers. Assay used: immunoSEQ multiplex PCR; TCRdb lists only in-frame clones, some missing. Among some 150,000 clones, 82% were seen once, and the ten largest hold about 10%. Material: PBMCs. Every receptor here comes from a man in his fifties or sixties in good health and CMV-seropositive.

The rearrangement joins TRBV18 to TRBJ2-7; TRBD1 matches 9 bases. The CDR3 consists of 13 residues. In germline, CDR1 is KGHSH, CDR2 LQKENI. Trimming at V came to 5 bases and at J to 5 bases, leaving 4 bases not matched to a gene. CDR3 DNA sequence: TGTGCCAGCTCAACTGGGACAGGGAACGAGCAGTACTTC. This sequence encodes CASSTGTGNEQYF.

The chain carries TRBV4-1 and TRBJ1-1; D is ambiguous. Per germline, CDR1 MGHRA and CDR2 YSYEKL. The CDR3 runs 16 residues. The germline V and J ends were trimmed by 2 bases and 0 bases, with 13 bases remaining between them. The CDR3 here is CASSQSGGYLNTEAFF. CDR3 nucleotide sequence: TGCGCCAGCAGCCAAAGTGGAGGATACCTGAACACTGAAGCTTTCTTT.

This chain joins TRBV2 and TRBJ2-4; TRBD2 matches at 8 bases. The V and J ends lost 0 bases and 0 bases, in that order; junction bases with no gene match: 16. This CDR3 has 21 amino acids. Looked up from germline, CDR1 is SNHLY and CDR2 is FYNNEI. CDR3 sequence: CASSEAGRGSLAGLAKNIQYF. The DNA for the CDR3 is TGTGCCAGCAGTGAAGCGGGGAGGGGGAGCCTAGCGGGCCTAGCCAAAAACATTCAGTACTTC. Full variable domain (missing parts from reference TRBV2 and TRBJ2-4): EPEVTQTPSHQVTQMGQEVILRCVPISNHLYFYWYRQILGQKVEFLVSFYNNEISEKSEIFDDQFSVERPDGSNFTLKIRSTKLEDSAMYFCASSEAGRGSLAGLAKNIQYFGAGTRLSVL.

V usage is TRBV9 and J usage is TRBJ2-7; 9 bases line up with TRBD2. This CDR3 has 16 residues. Germline CDR1 is SGDLS and CDR2 is YYNGEE. V was clipped by 3 bases and J by 0 bases; unmatched bases: 7. Here the CDR3 reads CASSASRAGGSYEQYF. The DNA for the CDR3 is TGTGCCAGCAGCGCGAGTCGAGCGGGGGGCTCCTACGAGCAGTACTTC.

This chain uses TRBV19 with TRBJ1-4; maybe TRBD1 (5 bases). The germline V gene encodes CDR1 LNHDA and CDR2 SQIVND (reference sequence). Trimming cost V 9 bases and J 7 bases, with 12 bases left between them. The CDR3 loop spans 12 amino acids. CDR3 sequence reads: CASSGFFEKLFF. In DNA form, the CDR3 reads TGTGCCAGCTCAGGGTTTTTTGAAAAACTGTTTTTT.

The V and J genes are TRBV9 and TRBJ1-4; TRBD1 is a possible D gene (6 bases). The CDR3 length is 15 residues. Trimming removed 4 bases at V and 4 bases at J, with 14 bases between. The germline V gene has CDR1 SGDLS and CDR2 YYNGEE. The CDR3 loop reads CASSTETGFNEKLFF. The CDR3 nucleotides are TGTGCCAGCAGCACTGAGACAGGTTTTAATGAAAAACTGTTTTTT.

This chain's CDR3 is CASSPRFGAGEKLFF. CDR3 DNA sequence: TGTGCCAGCAGTCCAAGGTTTGGGGCTGGTGAAAAACTGTTTTTT. This chain uses TRBV28 with TRBJ1-4; D might be TRBD1 (5 bases). V lost 5 bases and J lost 7, with 17 bases in between. The CDR3 is 15 amino acids. Germline CDR1 is MDHEN and CDR2 is SYDVKM.

This chain joins TRBV11-3 and TRBJ2-2; TRBD1 matches 7 bases. Trimming took 5 bases from V and 6 from J; bases not matched to a gene: 9. This CDR3 has 15 residues. Germline V gene lookup returns CDR1 SGHNT and CDR2 YENEEA. The chain's CDR3 is CASSPQGQGAGELFF. DNA for the CDR3: TGTGCCAGCAGCCCACAGGGGCAGGGTGCCGGGGAGCTGTTTTTT. Variable domain in full (rest from reference TRBV11-3 and TRBJ2-2): EAGVVQSPRYKIIEKKQPVAFWCNPISGHNTLYWYLQNLGQGPELLIRYENEEAVDDSQLPKDRFSAERLKGVDSTLKIQPAELGDSAVYLCASSPQGQGAGELFFGEGSRLTVL.

The rearrangement links TRBV6-5 to TRBJ2-5, with D uncertain. The CDR3 covers 12 residues. The V and J ends lost 5 bases and 5 bases respectively, with 9 bases between them. From germline, CDR1 is MNHEY and CDR2 SVGAGI. CDR3: CASSASRETQYF. CDR3 DNA: TGTGCCAGCAGTGCATCTCGGGAGACCCAGTACTTC.

J is TRBJ1-1 and V is TRBV30; D might be TRBD1 (6 bases). Germline CDR1 and CDR2: GTSNPN and SVGIG (reference sequence). There are 15 residues in the CDR3. V shed 8 bases and J shed 0 bases, with 19 bases lying between them. CDR3 in DNA: TGTGCCAGCCGATACCTTGGACAGCTGAACACTGAAGCTTTCTTT. This codes for CASRYLGQLNTEAFF.

This clone was counted between two and nine times. The chain has TRBV19 and TRBJ2-1, with 8 bases fitting TRBD1. The CDR3 covers 17 residues. Germline V gene sequence: CDR1 LNHDA, CDR2 SQIVND (reference sequence). Losses at the gene ends were 5 bases for V and 0 bases for J; bases not matched to a gene: 9. CDR3 amino acids: CASSPRTRGLSYNEQFF. CDR3 DNA: TGTGCCAGTAGTCCTAGAACCAGGGGGCTCTCCTACAATGAGCAGTTCTTC.

This clone was recorded once. This chain joins TRBV4-3 and TRBJ1-1; D uncertain. V dropped 0 bases and J dropped 3 bases, with 5 bases sitting between them. CDR1 and CDR2 (germline): LGHNA, YSLEER. The CDR3 totals 13 residues. CDR3 sequence: CASSQEFDTEAFF. The DNA of the CDR3 is TGCGCCAGCAGCCAAGAATTCGACACTGAAGCTTTCTTT.

The rearrangement joins TRBV2 to TRBJ1-2; D might be TRBD1 (6 bases). CDR3 length: 15 residues. V dropped 5 bases and J dropped 2 bases, with 15 bases sitting between them. Germline V lookup: CDR1 SNHLY, CDR2 FYNNEI. CDR3 sequence reads: CASSPRTDVNYGYTF. The CDR3 DNA is TGTGCCAGCAGTCCTAGGACAGATGTAAACTATGGCTACACCTTC.

The V and J genes are TRBV28 and TRBJ1-6, with 9 bases lining up with TRBD1. Germline V gene sequence: CDR1 MDHEN, CDR2 SYDVKM. V lost 4 bases and J lost 0; bases outside the gene matches: 1. The CDR3 totals 16 residues. CDR3 protein: CASSSTGGSYNSPLHF. CDR3 nucleotide sequence: TGTGCCAGCAGTTCGACAGGGGGCTCCTATAATTCACCCCTCCACTTT.

This chain uses TRBV7-9 with TRBJ2-1, with TRBD2 identical over 8 bases. This CDR3 region has 14 residues. J was trimmed by 7 bases and V by 8 bases; bases with no gene match: 10. Germline V gene lookup returns CDR1 SEHNR and CDR2 FQNEAQ (reference sequence). CDR3 bases: TGTGCCAGCCATATACCGGGACTAGTGAATGAGCAGTTCTTC. This gives the protein CASHIPGLVNEQFF.

Details on this clone: An end of the junction does not agree with germline; a read error may underlie this. The V and J genes are TRBV7-7 and TRBJ2-1, with TRBD2 as a possible D gene (7 bases). Germline-derived CDR1 and CDR2 are SSHAT and FNYEAQ (reference sequence). The CDR3 runs 15 residues. The DNA for the CDR3 is TGTGCTAGCAGCCGAGGACTAGGGGGGAGCAATGAGCAGTTCTTC. This gives the protein CASSRGLGGSNEQFF.

This chain uses TRBV19 with TRBJ2-7; 12 nucleotides line up with TRBD2. The CDR3 totals 17 residues. J lost 0 bases, V lost 5 bases, and 8 bases had no gene match. The germline V gene encodes CDR1 LNHDA and CDR2 SQIVND (reference sequence). The CDR3 coding sequence is TGTGCCAGTAGTCTCGGGACTAGCGGGCTCTTCTCCTACGAGCAGTACTTC. Encoded protein: CASSLGTSGLFSYEQYF.

This chain connects TRBV29-1 to TRBJ1-2; D uncertain. V lost 4 bases and J 5 bases, leaving 20 bases between the germline ends. CDR1 is SQVTM, CDR2 ANQGSEA, per germline. The CDR3 consists of 15 residues. CDR3 loop: CSVVEPRALAYGYTF. In nucleotides, the CDR3 is TGCAGCGTTGTCGAACCGCGGGCTCTCGCTTATGGCTACACCTTC.

The chain couples TRBV9 to TRBJ2-7, with 8 bases matching TRBD2. The CDR3 covers 16 residues. The V gene's germline CDR1 is SGDLS and CDR2 YYNGEE. Germline trimming cut 0 bases from V and 0 bases from J; bases unmatched to any gene: 5. This chain's CDR3 is CASSVGASGLSYEQYF. The CDR3 DNA is TGTGCCAGCAGCGTAGGAGCTAGCGGGCTCTCCTACGAGCAGTACTTC.

The chain couples TRBV9 to TRBJ2-3, with 9 bases fitting TRBD1. This CDR3 spans 16 amino acids. Germline values: CDR1 SGDLS, CDR2 YYNGEE. With V trimmed by 3 bases and J by 4 bases, 9 bases remained unmatched. As DNA, the CDR3 is TGTGCCAGCAGCGAATCCGGGACAGGGTTCGCAGATACGCAGTATTTT. This translates into CASSESGTGFADTQYF.

This chain uses TRBV6-4 with TRBJ1-2; D uncertain. The CDR3 runs to 14 residues. Germline V gene lookup returns CDR1 MRHNA and CDR2 SNTAGT. The germline V and J ends were trimmed by 0 bases and 5 bases, with 10 bases remaining between them. The chain's CDR3 is CASSDSSRGYGYTF. The CDR3 nucleotides are TGTGCCAGCAGTGACTCGAGCCGGGGATATGGCTACACCTTC.

V gene TRBV15 combines with J gene TRBJ1-4; D possibly corresponds to TRBD1 (6 bases). The V end was cut by 0 bases, the J end by 10 bases, with 15 bases between. In germline, CDR1 is LNHNV, CDR2 YYDKDF (reference sequence). The length of the CDR3 is 15 residues. CDR3 sequence reads: CATSRDLSDRRKLFF. The CDR3, as DNA: TGTGCCACCAGCAGAGATCTCTCCGACAGGAGAAAACTGTTTTTT.

The chain has TRBV19 and TRBJ2-7, with 8 nucleotides matching TRBD1. Trimming at V came to 3 bases and at J to 2 bases, leaving 3 bases not matched to a gene. The CDR3 extends over 14 amino acids. From germline, CDR1 is LNHDA and CDR2 SQIVND (reference sequence). CDR3 region: CASSIGTGPYEQYF. The CDR3 DNA reads as TGTGCCAGTAGTATTGGGACAGGTCCCTACGAGCAGTACTTC.

This chain links TRBV11-3 with TRBJ2-3; D is perhaps TRBD2 (5 bases). The ends were cut back, 5 bases at V and 2 bases at J, with 11 bases in the middle. From germline, CDR1 is SGHNT and CDR2 YENEEA. This CDR3 has 14 amino acids. Written as DNA, the CDR3 is TGTGCCAGCAGCCGCCGGGATAACACAGATACGCAGTATTTT. Amino acid sequence: CASSRRDNTDTQYF.

The J gene is TRBJ1-1, the V gene TRBV28; D call uncertain. The germline V gene encodes CDR1 MDHEN and CDR2 SYDVKM. This CDR3 has 15 residues. Between the trimmed V and J ends, which lost 3 bases and 0 bases, there was a span of 11 bases. The CDR3 region is CASSFPADMNTEAFF. CDR3 DNA sequence: TGTGCCAGCAGTTTTCCTGCCGACATGAACACTGAAGCTTTCTTT.

This chain links TRBV7-9 with TRBJ1-2; 9 bases fit TRBD1. After removal of 0 bases from V and 1 base from J, the junction contained 3 bases not matched to a gene. The CDR3 length is 16 residues. The germline V gene encodes CDR1 SEHNR and CDR2 FQNEAQ (reference sequence). This chain's CDR3 is CASSLASGQGNYGYTF. For the CDR3, the DNA is TGTGCCAGCAGCTTAGCCTCGGGACAGGGTAACTATGGCTACACCTTC. Drawing the rest from reference TRBV7-9 and TRBJ1-2, the complete variable domain is DTGVSQNPRHKITKRGQNVTFRCDPISEHNRLYWYRQTLGQGPEFLTYFQNEAQLEKSRLLSDRFSAERPKGSFSTLEIQRTEQGDSAMYLCASSLASGQGNYGYTFGSGTRLTVV.